These 5 T cell receptor beta chains originate from one sample sequenced in a study of vaccination and CD4 T cells after COVID-19. These receptors have no identified antigens. Cultured CD4+ T-cell DNA underwent Oncomine TCR Beta short-read sequencing. TCRdb recomputed calls from the PCR reads with MiXCR, one row per CDR3 protein. Of 1,500 to 2,500 distinct CDR3 sequences in the sample, 20% were seen once. The treatment is: roughly ten-day PBMC culture with coronavirus spike peptide pools or control peptides (ViraFEST assay). One should note that the unexposed donor's CD4+ T cells were collected before the COVID-19 pandemic (2011-2018). The sample consisted of CD4+ T cells from blood, cultured in vitro. The origin of the receptors is a human donor in good health.

This clonotype ranks as medium-sized (0.01 to 0.1%). This chain connects TRBV2 to TRBJ1-5; D ambiguous. In germline, CDR1 is SNHLY, CDR2 FYNNEI. V lost 4 bases and J 0 bases, leaving 10 bases between the germline ends. There are 15 residues in the CDR3. DNA of the CDR3: TGTGCCAGCAGTGCTTTGGGCTATAGCAATCAGCCCCAGCATTTT. It encodes CASSALGYSNQPQHF.

The chain employs TRBV9 and TRBJ1-2; D call uncertain. There are 14 residues in the CDR3. Trimming took 0 bases from V and 4 from J, leaving 10 bases between them. Germline V CDR1 and CDR2: SGDLS, YYNGEE. CDR3: CASSVDQSSYGYTF. DNA of the CDR3: TGTGCCAGCAGCGTAGATCAGTCAAGCTATGGCTACACCTTC.

The sample holds a few counts of this clonotype. This chain links TRBV19 with TRBJ1-5; D is possibly TRBD1 (6 bases). V was clipped by 3 bases and J by 4 bases, with 19 bases between them. Germline loops: CDR1 LNHDA, CDR2 SQIVND (reference sequence). The CDR3 consists of 17 residues. The CDR3 DNA reads as TGTGCCAGTAGTATGGTGGACAGCCCCGGAGGAAATCAGCCCCAGCATTTT. It translates to CASSMVDSPGGNQPQHF.

The rearrangement links TRBV12-3 or TRBV12-4 to TRBJ1-2, with 9 bases identical to TRBD1. The V and J ends lost 5 bases and 4 bases, in that order; junction bases with no gene match: 8. The CDR3 extends over 15 amino acids. DNA of the CDR3: TGTGCCAGCAGTCCAGGGGGGACAGGGACCTATGGCTACACCTTC. It codes for CASSPGGTGTYGYTF.

The chain joins TRBV5-5 to TRBJ1-5; TRBD1 is a possible D gene (5 bases). Trimming cost V 5 bases and J 0 bases, with 12 bases left between them. The germline V gene encodes CDR1 SGHKS and CDR2 YYEKEE (reference sequence). The CDR3 is 15 residues long. In DNA form, the CDR3 reads TGTGCCAGCAGTCCCTCAGGGAATAGCAATCAGCCCCAGCATTTT. It is translated as CASSPSGNSNQPQHF.